The T cell receptor beta chain under discussion was sequenced for a study of T cells in Graves' hyperthyroidism and ophthalmopathy. For the study at large: Peripheral blood was obtained at initial diagnosis, preceding any treatment.

At least ten counts were recorded for this clonotype. Each 10 ml fresh peripheral blood draw supplied the PBMCs. Template material for amplifying TCR beta CDR3 regions consisted of RNA transcripts. HTBI primers drove first-round RT-PCR of the TCR CDR3. TCRdb processed the multiplex PCR reads anew with MiXCR; each CDR3 protein has one entry. The sample has a few hundred thousand distinct CDR3 sequences; more than 20% are singletons. V trimming: 5 bases; J trimming: 0 bases; junction bases outside the gene matches: 7. The CDR3 has 16 residues. Sequenced material: blood. The chain carries TRBV12-3 or TRBV12-4 and TRBJ2-5; TRBD2 agrees at 9 bases. The sequence was obtained from a young man with Graves' hyperthyroidism. CDR3 region: CASSTSSGAYQETQYF. The CDR3 bases are TGTGCCAGCAGTACTTCTAGCGGGGCCTACCAAGAGACCCAGTACTTC.